This TCR beta chain was recovered during a study of T cell responses to AZD1222 COVID-19 vaccine. The method was immunoSEQ multiplex PCR; TCRdb's version includes in-frame clones alone and lacks a portion of them. The sample lists 90,000 to 150,000 clones; around 88% were seen once. Study-level points and caveats: Regions 160-218 and 743-854 held dominance among vaccine-associated CD4 TCRs, which spanned spike.

V was trimmed by 0 bases and J by 5 bases, leaving 20 bases between them. The CDR3 sequence is 16 residues long. CDR1 GTSNPN and CDR2 SVGIG come from the germline V gene (reference sequence). Notes on this clone: Its antigen remains unknown.

Sequencing was performed on peripheral blood, taken 28 days after the second AZD1222 dose. This chain uses TRBV30 with TRBJ2-7; D may be TRBD2 (6 bases). This receptor was identified in an adult who received the AZD1222 COVID-19 vaccine. The CDR3: CAWSVTAGRGTDEQYF. The DNA of the CDR3 is TGTGCCTGGAGTGTAACGGCCGGGCGGGGCACCGACGAGCAGTACTTC.